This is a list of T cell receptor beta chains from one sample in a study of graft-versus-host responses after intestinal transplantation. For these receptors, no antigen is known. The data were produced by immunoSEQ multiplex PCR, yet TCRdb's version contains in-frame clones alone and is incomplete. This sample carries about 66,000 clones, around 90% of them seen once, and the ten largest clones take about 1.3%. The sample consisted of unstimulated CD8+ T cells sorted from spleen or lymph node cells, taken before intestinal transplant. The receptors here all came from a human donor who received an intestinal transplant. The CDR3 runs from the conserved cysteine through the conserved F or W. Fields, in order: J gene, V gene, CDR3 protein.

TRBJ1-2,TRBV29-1,CSVDGTGGGYGYTF
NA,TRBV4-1,CASSQGPAQYEQYF
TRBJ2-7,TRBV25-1,CASSGGWALLYEQYF
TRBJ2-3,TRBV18,CASRTSGGSTDTQYF
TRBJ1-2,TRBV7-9,CASSPPTGDIYGYTF
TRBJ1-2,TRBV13,CASSLGPGGPNYGYTF
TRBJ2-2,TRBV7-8,CASGLPGGELFF
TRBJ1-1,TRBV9,CASSPGDTEAFF
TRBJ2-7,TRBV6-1,CASSEWGGGAYEQYF
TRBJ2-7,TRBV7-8,CASSQTTAYEQYF
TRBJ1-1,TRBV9,CASSWEGGEAFF
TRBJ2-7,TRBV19,CASSLGRGYEQYF
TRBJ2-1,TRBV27,CASSFGGINEQFF
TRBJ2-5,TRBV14,CASSQDLWGGQETQYF
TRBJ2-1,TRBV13,CASSLGSGDAGDEQFF
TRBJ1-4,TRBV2,CASRGVREKLFF
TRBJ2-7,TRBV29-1,CSVEDRETYEQYF
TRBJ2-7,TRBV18,CASSPPGYEQYF
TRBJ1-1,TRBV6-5,CAVGTLNTEAFF
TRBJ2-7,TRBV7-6,CAQSPTGRSYEQYF